Described below is a single T cell receptor beta chain sequence and its context. The specificity of this receptor is unknown. Base qualities are not at hand, and no much larger clone is one base apart. These data are taken from a study of blood T cell repertoires in COVID-19 (dated by TCRdb to the early 2020s). Regarding the research as a whole: Samples covering the acute and convalescent phases of COVID-19 were provided by collaborators in the United States, Italy and Spain. Deeply sampled blood TCRbeta repertoires from subjects exposed to, actively infected with, or recovered from COVID-19 were included in the dataset. The material from the prospective study consisted of cDNA or gDNA derived from T cells, B-cell-depleted T cells, or PBMCs. A freely available public database, intended as a resource for researchers studying the immune response to SARS-CoV-2, is where the repertoires were released. Samples came from the ongoing ImmuneRACE study (first 160 participants) plus 1,254 subjects from 6 global collaborators. A de-identified subject ID, COVID-19 status, age in years and sex were almost always included in the sample metadata. Where available, HLA class I and class II types were obtained from metadata supplied by the sample provider rather than from assay-based typing.

A second Seattle source provided samples from volunteer blood donors who had recovered from COVID-19. Each collaborating institution followed its own protocols to collect whole blood in K2EDTA tubes. For TCRbeta analysis, collaborators shipped samples in one of three forms: frozen whole blood, isolated PBMCs, or DNA extracted from either of those sample types. The immunoSEQ Assay, a bias-controlled multiplex PCR, was used to amplify TCRbeta CDR3 regions from genomic DNA. The authors' pipeline ran thus. Within the assay, amplification of reference gene primers was used to estimate how many nucleated cells each sample contained. To quantify the absolute abundance of each unique TCRbeta CDR3 rearrangement, sequence reads were collapsed and filtered. For each sample, productive Simpson clonality was calculated as the square root of Simpson's diversity index over productive rearrangements. This is the immuneACCESS table as TCRdb keeps it, with only in-frame sequences that have V and J called. A part of the clones is gone; compared with another copy, unresolved V genes explain less than half, and the rest is unexplained. V and J calls and clone size are those listed in that table; D and trimming were worked out from the DNA. The table for this sample lists more than 250,000 clones; 86% of them were counted only once. Of the sample, roughly 1.9% is held by the ten largest clones.

Its CDR3 holds 15 amino acids, cysteine through phenylalanine. Only CDR3 DNA remains: 45 bases, in frame from the first base. After removal of 7 bases from V and 10 bases from J, the junction retains 8 bases not matched to a gene. CDR1 is given as LNHDA and CDR2 as SQIVND, both from the germline V gene (reference sequence). General findings and caveats noted by the study authors: The amount of clinical and demographic metadata varied by source and participant and was provided uncurated.

Material for sequencing was peripheral blood. This TCR came from a woman in her thirties who had recovered from COVID-19. The rearrangement combines TRBV19 with TRBJ1-6; TRBD1 matches 12 bases in the middle. The DNA is as follows: TGTGCCAGTACGGGGACAGGGGGCGGAGGGTCACCCCTCCACTTT. Its amino acids are CASTGTGGGGSPLHF.